These T cell receptor beta chains were read from a single sample in a study of OX40 agonist ivuxolimab in advanced cancers. Method: immunoSEQ multiplex PCR; TCRdb's copy keeps in-frame clones and lacks some. The sample records over 9,000 clones, 75% to 85% being singletons. The sample here was CD4+ or CD8+ T cells sorted from blood, taken in a trial of the OX40 agonist ivuxolimab. The receptors stem from an adult with an advanced solid tumor such as melanoma, head and neck, liver or kidney cancer. Each CDR3 is given with its conserved first and last residue. A D gene is named only where the DNA matches it firmly.

TRBD1 TRBJ1-1 TRBV18 CASSPGQGVEAFF
TRBD1 TRBJ1-2 TRBV5-8 CASSSPGQTNAVGYTF
. TRBJ1-4 TRBV5-6 CASRRQAAGEKLFF
. TRBJ1-4 TRBV11-2 CASSSGVELFF
TRBD2 TRBJ2-1 TRBV9 CASSVSGGIYNEQFF
. TRBJ1-5 TRBV6-1 CASSDNQPQHF
. TRBJ2-5 TRBV28 CASSPTRQTQETQYF
TRBD2 TRBJ2-2 TRBV4-3 CASSQDLTSGYTGELFF
TRBD1 TRBJ1-2 TRBV7-3 CASSLLGQGMGGYTF
. TRBJ1-1 TRBV19 CASSIYTEVNTEAFF
. TRBJ1-5 TRBV29-1 CSVGVDQPQHF
. TRBJ2-7 TRBV5-6 CASSHFLGDIAYEQYF
TRBD1 TRBJ2-1 TRBV5-8 CASSFRDRDSPEQFF
. TRBJ2-7 TRBV4-1 CASGPPPPTTGQTEQYF
. TRBJ2-7 TRBV9 CASSVAGSFHEQYF
TRBD1 TRBJ2-7 TRBV19 CASGQGSYEQYF
TRBD2 TRBJ2-7 TRBV4-2 CASSPSWGGGGQYF
. TRBJ2-5 TRBV4-1 CASSQDGGGAGTQYF
. TRBJ1-1 TRBV29-1 CSVDQTGTRSEAFF
TRBD1 TRBJ2-1 TRBV2 CASSEPRQGEYNEQFF
TRBD1 TRBJ1-2 TRBV28 CASRPRTGPTNGYTF
. TRBJ1-2 TRBV6-5 CASSNRDRSYYGYTF
. TRBJ1-2 TRBV9 CASSVAVRDGYTF
. TRBJ2-2 TRBV6-4 CASSSGNTGELFF
. TRBJ2-4 TRBV7-9 CASSPENIQYF
TRBD2 TRBJ2-1 TRBV29-1 CSVDKVAGGGEQFF
TRBD1 TRBJ2-1 TRBV6-5 CASRIQGANEQFF
TRBD1 TRBJ2-7 TRBV7-9 CASSWGMAGGAESYEQYF
. TRBJ2-4 TRBV7-6 CASSLLFGGAAKNIQYF
. TRBJ2-2 TRBV15 CATSRDPSTGELFF
. TRBJ2-7 TRBV30 CAWSVLGYEQYF
. TRBJ1-1 TRBV12-5 CASKQGDTEAFF
. TRBJ2-3 TRBV28 CASSSRDTQYF